A single sample gave rise to the 14 T cell receptor beta chains below, sequenced in a study of blood T cells in healthy people across ages. Sample-barcoded 5' priming and a J-beta primer mix drove a second PCR of about 6 to 12 cycles. TCRdb re-analysed the 5' RACE reads in MiXCR, keeping a single row per CDR3 protein. The data hold approximately 690,000 distinct CDR3 sequences, with around 43% observed a single time. Sequenced input: blood. Every receptor here comes from an elderly man in good health.

Only a few counts were recorded for this clonotype. The rearrangement joins TRBV30 to TRBJ2-1; weak D call: TRBD2 (6 bases). V lost 1 base, J lost 5 bases, and 12 bases lay in between. Germline lookup yields CDR1 GTSNPN and CDR2 SVGIG (reference sequence). The CDR3 length is 14 residues. The CDR3 bases are TGTGCCTGGAGTGGGAGGGTTGCAAACAATGAGCAGTTCTTC. Amino acid sequence: CAWSGRVANNEQFF.

The table lists this clonotype with many counts. V is TRBV7-2 and J is TRBJ2-5; the match to TRBD1 covers 7 bases. This CDR3 has 14 residues. Germline assignment: CDR1 SGHTA and CDR2 FQGNSA. Unmatched junction bases numbered 6, after V lost 7 bases and J lost 1 base. CDR3 amino acids: CASTSGTAQETQYF. The CDR3 coding sequence is TGTGCCAGCACCTCGGGGACAGCCCAAGAGACCCAGTACTTC.

This sequence joins TRBV12-3 or TRBV12-4 and TRBJ2-5; D is perhaps TRBD1 (6 bases). The CDR3 consists of 15 residues. V lost 1 base to trimming and J lost 6 bases, with 15 bases between them. The CDR3 nucleotides are TGTGCCAGCAGTTTAGAGGGCCACAGGGTACAGACCCAGTACTTC. Translation gives CASSLEGHRVQTQYF.

The rearrangement joins TRBV12-3 or TRBV12-4 to TRBJ1-2; 8 bases align to TRBD1. Unmatched junction bases numbered 15, after V lost 5 bases and J lost 7 bases. CDR3 size: 16 residues. The CDR3 loop is CASSPTPTGGWSGYTF. CDR3 in DNA: TGTGCCAGCAGTCCCACCCCTACAGGGGGTTGGAGTGGCTACACCTTC.

With regard to this clonotype: The germline gene is not matched at one end of the junction; a read error may be the cause. The chain couples TRBV20-1 to TRBJ2-3; 9 bases fit TRBD2. There are 15 residues in the CDR3. Germline V gives CDR1 DFQATT, CDR2 SNEGSKA (reference sequence). The CDR3 coding sequence is TGCAGTGCTCGTTATAGCGGGAGTGACTCAGATGCGCAGTATTTT. It translates to CSARYSGSDSDAQYF.

This clonotype has a handful of counts. This rearrangement joins TRBV7-2 to TRBJ2-5; 11 nucleotides align to TRBD2. CDR1 and CDR2 (germline): SGHTA, FQGNSA. V gave up 5 bases and J gave up 4 bases; unmatched junction bases: 6. The CDR3 consists of 15 residues. CDR3 protein: CASSLRLAGSETQYF. For the CDR3, the DNA is TGTGCCAGCAGCCTGCGACTAGCGGGGTCAGAGACCCAGTACTTC.

The V call is TRBV6-2 or TRBV6-3, the J call TRBJ2-3, with D possibly being TRBD1 or TRBD2 (5 bases each). CDR3 length: 14 residues. Germline lookup yields CDR1 MNHEY and CDR2 SVGEGT. Trimming took off 10 bases at V and 3 bases at J, with 17 bases between the two ends. The CDR3 region has the DNA TGTGCCACCCGCGCACCGGGGACGACAGATACGCAGTATTTT. Encoded protein: CATRAPGTTDTQYF.

The chain employs TRBV12-3 or TRBV12-4 and TRBJ2-1; D ambiguous. The CDR3 extends over 14 amino acids. V lost 3 bases to trimming and J lost 6 bases, with 12 bases between them. As DNA, the CDR3 is TGTGCCAGCAGTTTCCAATTACTTACCAATGAGCAGTTCTTC. Translating it yields CASSFQLLTNEQFF.

This clonotype has a count of ten or more. The chain combines TRBV12-3 or TRBV12-4 with TRBJ2-7; TRBD2 is a possible D gene (6 bases). V was shortened by 5 bases and J by 0 bases, with 17 bases between the two germline ends. The CDR3 runs to 16 residues. In DNA form, the CDR3 reads TGTGCCAGCAGTCCTCGCGGGACTGCCAGCTCCTACGAGCAGTACTTC. This translates into CASSPRGTASSYEQYF.

This clonotype was seen a handful of times. J is TRBJ1-4 and V is TRBV27; no clear D gene. Per the germline V gene, CDR1 is MNHEY and CDR2 is SMNVEV (reference sequence). The CDR3 has 13 amino acids. V lost 2 bases to trimming and J lost 4 bases, with 5 bases between them. The DNA for the CDR3 is TGTGCCAGCAGTTTAGGCCTTAATGAAAAACTGTTTTTT. It is translated as CASSLGLNEKLFF.

The table lists this clonotype with many counts. The chain joins TRBV29-1 to TRBJ1-1; 9 nucleotides match TRBD1. The CDR3 is 13 residues long. The V segment lost 7 bases and the J segment 4 bases; nucleotides outside the gene matches: 7. Germline V gives CDR1 SQVTM, CDR2 ANQGSEA. CDR3 sequence: CSALQGAGTEAFF. The CDR3 nucleotides read TGCAGCGCCCTACAGGGGGCTGGCACTGAAGCTTTCTTT. Based on the CDR3 plus reference TRBV29-1 and TRBJ1-1, the full variable domain is SAVISQKPSRDICQRGTSLTIQCQVDSQVTMMFWYRQQPGQSLTLIATANQGSEATYESGFVIDKFPISRPNLTFSTLTVSNMSPEDSSIYLCSALQGAGTEAFFGQGTRLTVV.

This clonotype was detected a few times. The rearrangement links TRBV24-1 to TRBJ2-2; 9 bases match TRBD1. CDR1 is KGHDR, CDR2 SFDVKD, per germline. This CDR3 spans 18 amino acids. J was trimmed by 3 bases and V by 4 bases; bases with no gene match: 11. CDR3 nucleotide sequence: TGTGCCACCAGTGACCGAGACCTACAGGGGGCGGACACCGGGGAGCTGTTTTTT. Translating gives CATSDRDLQGADTGELFF.

The chain uses TRBV20-1 and TRBJ1-1; 8 bases map to TRBD1. J gave up 5 bases and V 0 bases, and 11 bases lay outside the gene matches. CDR1 DFQATT and CDR2 SNEGSKA come from the germline V gene (reference sequence). This CDR3 has 16 amino acids. For the CDR3, the DNA is TGCAGTGCTAGAGATCTTTTTGGACAGGGAGTGACTGAAGCTTTCTTT. Translated: CSARDLFGQGVTEAFF.

This clonotype was detected a few times. This chain connects TRBV11-1 to TRBJ2-5, with a weak D call TRBD1 (6 bases). Germline lookup yields CDR1 SGHAT and CDR2 FQDESV (reference sequence). Trimming took 8 bases from V and 7 from J, leaving 26 bases between them. The CDR3 length is 16 residues. As DNA, the CDR3 is TGTGCCAGCCAACAGGGTTGGGGGCCCGAAGAGACGACCCAGTACTTC. This encodes CASQQGWGPEETTQYF.